Sequencing of this TCR beta chain was carried out in a study of shared clonotypes between healthy human individuals. The method was immunoSEQ multiplex PCR; TCRdb's version includes in-frame clones alone and lacks a portion of them. Of approximately 2.3 million clones in the sample, approximately 95% are singletons; the top ten hold under 0.45%. The V and J ends lost 0 bases and 4 bases respectively, with 12 bases between them. The length of the CDR3 is 15 residues. Germline CDR1 is MGHRA and CDR2 is YSYEKL. The gene calls are TRBV4-1 and TRBJ1-2; possible D gene TRBD1, 5 bases. The clonotype comes from a man aged 18 to 29 in good health. Some clones in this sample may be carry-over from other donors' samples. Sample: naive CD4+ T cells from PBMCs. Stated subset: CD45RA+ positively selected. In DNA, the CDR3 is TGCGCCAGCAGCCAAGAGAGTTCCGGGGCCTATGGCTACACCTTC. Translating gives CASSQESSGAYGYTF.